This T cell receptor (beta chain) was observed in a study of OX40 agonist ivuxolimab in advanced cancers. Study-wide context: Dosing consisted of intravenous ivuxolimab at 0.01 to 10 mg/kg every 2 weeks.

J gave up 8 bases and V 6 bases, and 9 bases lay outside the gene matches. Germline V CDR1 and CDR2: SGHTA, FQGNSA. CDR3 size: 13 residues. Profiled with immunoSEQ multiplex PCR; TCRdb holds only in-frame clones, not every one. The data show about 60,000 clones, with about 82% seen just once and 0.8% to 1% held by the top ten. With regard to this clone: Distinct nucleotide sequences in the sample also encode this CDR3.

V usage is TRBV7-2 and J usage is TRBJ1-2, with 7 bases matching TRBD1. The input for sequencing was CD4+ or CD8+ T cells sorted from blood, taken in a trial of the OX40 agonist ivuxolimab. The TCR originated in an adult with an advanced solid tumor such as melanoma, head and neck, liver or kidney cancer. This CDR3 is CASSSDRAVGYTF. DNA of the CDR3: TGTGCCAGCAGTTCTGACAGGGCGGTAGGCTACACCTTC.